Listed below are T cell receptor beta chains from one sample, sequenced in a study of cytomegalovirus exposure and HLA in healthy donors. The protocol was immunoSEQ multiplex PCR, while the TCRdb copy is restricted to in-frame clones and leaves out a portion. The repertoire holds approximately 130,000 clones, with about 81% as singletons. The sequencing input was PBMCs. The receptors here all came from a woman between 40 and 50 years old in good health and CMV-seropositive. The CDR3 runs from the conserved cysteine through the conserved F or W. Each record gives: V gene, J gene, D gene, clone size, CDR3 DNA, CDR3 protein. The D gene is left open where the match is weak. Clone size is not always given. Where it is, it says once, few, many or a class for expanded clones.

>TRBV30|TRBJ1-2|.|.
TGTGCCTGGACGGGAATGGATGGCTACACCTTC
CAWTGMDGYTF
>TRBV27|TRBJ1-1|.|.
TGTGCCACCCGTGGACAGAACACTGAAGCTTTCTTT
CATRGQNTEAFF
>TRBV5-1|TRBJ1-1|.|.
TGCGCCAGTCAGAAATCGGCGGAGAAAAACACTGAAGCTTTCTTT
CASQKSAEKNTEAFF
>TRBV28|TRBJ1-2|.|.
TGTGCCAGCACCGATCCATCACGACAGAAACGGTATGGCTACACCTTC
CASTDPSRQKRYGYTF
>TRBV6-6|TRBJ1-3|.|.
TGTGCCAGCAGTTACTCTCCGGGTCAAAACACCATATATTTT
CASSYSPGQNTIYF
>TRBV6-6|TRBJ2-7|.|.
TGTGCCAGCAGAGACCTACAGGGTTCTCATCGGGAGCAGTACTTC
CASRDLQGSHREQYF
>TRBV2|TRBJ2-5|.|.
TGTGCCAGCAGCCTGCAAGAGACCCAGTACTTC
CASSLQETQYF
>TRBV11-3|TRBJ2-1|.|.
TGTGCCAGCAGCTTGGGGGGCTACAATGAGCAGTTCTTC
CASSLGGYNEQFF
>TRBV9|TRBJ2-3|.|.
TGTGCCAGCAGCGTCGACCCTACAGGGAACACAGATACGCAGTATTTT
CASSVDPTGNTDTQYF
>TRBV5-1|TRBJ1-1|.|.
TGCGCCAGCAGCTTGGCCGTGGGGCCGAACACTGAAGCTTTCTTT
CASSLAVGPNTEAFF
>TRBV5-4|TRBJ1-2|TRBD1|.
TGTGCCAGCAGCTTGGCAAGGGGGCTGGCCAACTATGGCTACACCTTC
CASSLARGLANYGYTF
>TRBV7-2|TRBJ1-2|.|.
TGTGCCAGCAGCCGGACAGCTTCGTTGGGCTACACCTTC
CASSRTASLGYTF
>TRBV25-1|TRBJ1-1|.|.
TGTGCCAGCAGCGGGAGAATTGAAGCTTTCTTT
CASSGRIEAFF
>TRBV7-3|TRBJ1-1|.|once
TGTGCCAGCAGCCCTCAGATGGGGGGGACTGAAGCTTTCTTT
CASSPQMGGTEAFF
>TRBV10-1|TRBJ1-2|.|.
TGCGCCAGCAGTGAGAGCCAGGGGCGTGGCTACACCTTC
CASSESQGRGYTF
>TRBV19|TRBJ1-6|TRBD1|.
TGTGCCAGTGGGACAGGGGATGGATCACCCCTCCACTTT
CASGTGDGSPLHF
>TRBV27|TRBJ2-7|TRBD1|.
TGTGCCAGCAGTTTAGGGCGGGACAGGGGGCGCGAGCAGTACTTC
CASSLGRDRGREQYF
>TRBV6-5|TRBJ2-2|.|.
TGTGCCAGCAGGGCTAGCGCGACAAACACCGGGGAGCTGTTTTTT
CASRASATNTGELFF
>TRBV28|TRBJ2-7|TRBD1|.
TGTGCCAGCAGTACCGACAGGGCCCAGTACTTC
CASSTDRAQYF
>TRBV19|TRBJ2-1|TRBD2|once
TGTGCCAGTAGTACTAGCGGGACAGCCGAGCAGTTCTTC
CASSTSGTAEQFF
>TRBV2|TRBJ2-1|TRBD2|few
TGTGCCAGCATGAGCCCCAGCGGGGGACACACCAATGAGCAGTTCTTC
CASMSPSGGHTNEQFF
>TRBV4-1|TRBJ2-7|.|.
TGCGCCAGCAGCCAAGGGCCAGGGACATCCTACGAGCAGTACTTC
CASSQGPGTSYEQYF
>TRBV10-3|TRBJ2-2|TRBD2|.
TGTGCCATCAGGGTGACTAGCGGGGGAGATAACACCGGGGAGCTGTTTTTT
CAIRVTSGGDNTGELFF
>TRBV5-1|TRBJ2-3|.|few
TGCGCCAGCAGGGGGGAGGTGACAGATACGCAGTATTTT
CASRGEVTDTQYF
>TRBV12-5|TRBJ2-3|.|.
TGTGCTAGTGGTTTAAACAGGGCCGATACGCAGTATTTT
CASGLNRADTQYF
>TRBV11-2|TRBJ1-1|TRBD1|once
TGTGCCAGCAGCTCCCCCACAGGGGGCATTACTGAAGCTTTCTTT
CASSSPTGGITEAFF
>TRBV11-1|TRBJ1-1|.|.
TGTGCCAGCAGCCTACAGGGAGCGACCTCTGAAGCTTTCTTT
CASSLQGATSEAFF
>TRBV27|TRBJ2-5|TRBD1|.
TGTGCCAGCAGTCCATTCATCGGTTCGGGGACAGCCCAAGAGACCCAGTACTTC
CASSPFIGSGTAQETQYF
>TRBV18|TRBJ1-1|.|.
TGTGCCAGCTCAGGCTACAGGGACACTGAAGCTTTCTTT
CASSGYRDTEAFF
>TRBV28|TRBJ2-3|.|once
TGTGCCAGCAGTTCCGGGTCCACAGATACGCAGTATTTT
CASSSGSTDTQYF
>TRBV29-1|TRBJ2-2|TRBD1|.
TGCAGCGGACTCTCCGGGACAGGGGGATCCCTCCCCGGGGAGCTGTTTTTT
CSGLSGTGGSLPGELFF
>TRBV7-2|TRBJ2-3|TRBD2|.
TGTGCCAGCAGCTTCCCGGGACTAGCGGGAGCTAGCACAGATACGCAGTATTTT
CASSFPGLAGASTDTQYF
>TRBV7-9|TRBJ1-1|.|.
TGTTCCAGCAGCTTACCGGACAGCATCATGAACACTGAAGCTTTCTTT
CSSSLPDSIMNTEAFF
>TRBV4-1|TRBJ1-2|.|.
TGCGCCAGCAGCCAAGACCCAGGGAATGGCTACACCTTC
CASSQDPGNGYTF
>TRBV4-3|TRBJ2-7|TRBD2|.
TGCGCCAGCAGCCTCCGCCCTGTAGCGGGGTACGAGCAGTACTTC
CASSLRPVAGYEQYF
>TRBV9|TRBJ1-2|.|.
TGTGCCAGCAGCTCCGCGGAGTACTATGGCTGCACCTTC
CASSSAEYYGCTF
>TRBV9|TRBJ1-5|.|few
TGTGCCAGCAGCGTAGGGGCAGGGCCCAGCAATCAGCCCCAGCATTTT
CASSVGAGPSNQPQHF
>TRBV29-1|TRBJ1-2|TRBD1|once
TGCAGCGTCCATATAGACAGGGGCGGGAACTATGGCTACACCTTC
CSVHIDRGGNYGYTF
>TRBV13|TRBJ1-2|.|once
TGTGCCAGCAGCCCCGAGCCGGGGCGGGGGGACTATGGCTACACCTTC
CASSPEPGRGDYGYTF